The 2 T cell receptor beta chains below come from one sample, sequenced in a study of STAT5B mutations in CD4+ large granular lymphocyte leukemia. TCRdb's table, derived via immunoSEQ multiplex PCR, lists solely in-frame clones and lacks some. The data contain approximately 28,000 clones, 70% to 90% of them singletons. Material for sequencing was CD4+ T cells from blood buffy coats. These receptors were taken from a human donor in good health.

The chain uses TRBV28 and TRBJ2-3; D might be TRBD1 or TRBD2, each matching 7 bases. CDR1 is MDHEN, CDR2 SYDVKM, per germline. V lost 3 bases to trimming and J lost 2 bases, with 15 bases between them. The length of the CDR3 is 16 residues. The CDR3: CASSFGAGGATDTQYF. The CDR3 nucleotides read TGTGCCAGCAGTTTTGGGGCAGGGGGGGCCACAGATACGCAGTATTTT.

The chain joins TRBV9 to TRBJ2-3, with no clear D. Trimming pared 0 bases from V and 0 bases from J, leaving 8 bases between. CDR1 is SGDLS, CDR2 YYNGEE, per germline. This CDR3 contains 15 residues. In DNA form, the CDR3 reads TGTGCCAGCAGCGTAGGGGGTCCTAGCACAGATACGCAGTATTTT. Translated, it gives CASSVGGPSTDTQYF. Looking up the rest from reference TRBV9 and TRBJ2-3 gives the full variable domain: DSGVTQTPKHLITATGQRVTLRCSPRSGDLSVYWYQQSLDQGLQFLIQYYNGEERAKGNILERFSAQQFPDLHSELNLSSLELGDSALYFCASSVGGPSTDTQYFGPGTRLTVL.